This T cell receptor (beta chain) was sequenced for a study of T cell changes during pregnancy in multiple sclerosis. The method was immunoSEQ multiplex PCR; TCRdb's version includes in-frame clones alone and lacks a portion of them. Of about 120,000 clones detected, around 93% appear once; the ten largest clones hold around 6%. This TCR came from a female donor with multiple sclerosis, enrolled in a pregnancy study. This specimen was peripheral blood, taken before pregnancy.

CDR3 bases: TGTGCCAGTAGTCTACAGGGGGCTCACGAGCAGTACTTC. This sequence encodes CASSLQGAHEQYF. The gene calls are TRBV19 and TRBJ2-7; 9 bases map to TRBD1. There are 13 residues in the CDR3. Unmatched junction bases numbered 4, after V lost 5 bases and J lost 5 bases. Germline CDR1 reads LNHDA; CDR2 reads SQIVND (reference sequence).